Only a few counts were recorded for the clone carrying this T cell receptor (beta chain). The antigen remains undetermined. The source of the sample is a study of response to subunit inactivated influenza vaccine. TCRdb re-derived calls from the RT-PCR reads in MiXCR, one entry per CDR3 protein. Of roughly 760,000 distinct CDR3 sequences listed, 21% are singletons. Overall study results and limits: The study's authors posited that every seasonal influenza vaccination enlists few new T cells.

V dropped 4 bases and J dropped 4; count of bases not matched to a gene: 4. The germline V gene encodes CDR1 SGHNT and CDR2 YENEEA. The CDR3 has 16 residues. This specimen consisted of PBMCs from blood, obtained about 5 days after vaccination. The rearrangement joins TRBV11-3 to TRBJ2-5, with TRBD2 identical over 15 bases. This TCR derives from a man aged 45-65 years who received an inactivated influenza vaccine. The CDR3 sequence: CASSSRTSGRVETQYF. DNA for the CDR3: TGTGCCAGCAGCTCCCGGACTAGCGGGAGGGTAGAGACCCAGTACTTC.